These 8 T cell receptor beta chains were all obtained from the same sample, sequenced in a study of human T cells and chemical hapten exposure. TCRdb redid the calling of the RACE reads with MiXCR, one entry per CDR3 protein. The data show under 100,000 distinct CDR3 sequences, about a tenth seen once. Time point noted: patch test 3, about 24 weeks after DPC sensitization. The treatment was: therapeutic diphenylcyclopropenone sensitization with weekly scalp DPC. The sequencing here drew on whole blood, taken in connection with sensitization to the hapten diphenylcyclopropenone (DPC). The receptors stem from a woman between 45 and 65 years old with alopecia areata. Some clones in this sample may be carry-over from other donors' samples.

This clonotype was counted ten times or more. The V gene is TRBV27, the J gene TRBJ2-3, with a weak D call TRBD1 (6 bases). From germline, CDR1 is MNHEY and CDR2 SMNVEV (reference sequence). The ends were cut back, 1 base at V and 8 bases at J, with 16 bases in the middle. This CDR3 is 15 amino acids long. Here the CDR3 reads CASSLFSGGGGTQYF. The DNA for the CDR3 is TGTGCCAGCAGTTTATTCAGCGGTGGGGGCGGTACGCAGTATTTT.

This clonotype was recorded once. V gene TRBV5-1 combines with J gene TRBJ2-5; TRBD2 matches 14 bases. Looked up from germline, CDR1 is SGHRS and CDR2 is YFSETQ. CDR3 length equals 17 residues. With 4 bases clipped from V and 10 bases from J, the junction kept 15 bases outside the gene matches. Here the CDR3 reads CASSPDVFGLAGGVQYF. The DNA for the CDR3 is TGCGCCAGCAGCCCCGACGTGTTTGGACTAGCGGGAGGAGTCCAGTACTTC.

This sequence joins TRBV4-2 and TRBJ1-2; 8 bases match TRBD1. V gave up 0 bases and J gave up 3 bases; unmatched junction bases: 3. This CDR3 is 15 amino acids long. Germline values: CDR1 LGHNA, CDR2 YNFKEQ. In DNA form, the CDR3 reads TGTGCCAGCAGCCAAGAGACAGGGGCGGACTATGGCTACACCTTC. This encodes CASSQETGADYGYTF.

The chain combines TRBV7-6 with TRBJ2-3, with a tentative D call TRBD2 (6 bases). The CDR3 has 16 residues. Trimming cost V 6 bases and J 0 bases, with 16 bases left between them. Germline lookup yields CDR1 SGHVS and CDR2 FNYEAQ. CDR3: CASRPPGRGSTDTQYF. The CDR3 nucleotides read TGTGCCAGCAGGCCACCTGGGCGGGGAAGCACAGATACGCAGTATTTT.

This clonotype was seen repeatedly, ten times or more. V is TRBV2 and J is TRBJ2-1, with a tentative D call TRBD1 (6 bases). Trimming removed 6 bases at V and 2 bases at J, with 14 bases between. Looked up from germline, CDR1 is SNHLY and CDR2 is FYNNEI. This CDR3 spans 15 amino acids. The CDR3 reads CASSYTGNPYNEQFF. DNA of the CDR3: TGTGCCAGCAGCTATACAGGGAACCCCTACAATGAGCAGTTCTTC.

This clonotype was detected many times. The gene calls are TRBV6-2 or TRBV6-3 and TRBJ2-7; D possibly corresponds to TRBD2 (6 bases). Trimming removed 0 bases from V and 9 bases from J, with 15 bases in between. The CDR3 totals 14 residues. Per germline, CDR1 MNHEY and CDR2 SVGEGT. CDR3: CASSYSIERVGQYF. The CDR3 DNA reads TGTGCCAGCAGTTACTCGATCGAGCGGGTCGGGCAGTACTTC.

This clonotype was counted ten times or more. The chain links TRBV18 to TRBJ1-1; 7 bases fit TRBD1. J gave up 1 base and V 1 base, and 6 bases lay outside the gene matches. CDR3 length: 16 amino acids. Germline V gene lookup returns CDR1 KGHSH and CDR2 LQKENI. CDR3 region: CASSPLLQGSNTEAFF. In nucleotides, the CDR3 is TGTGCCAGCTCACCACTCCTACAGGGGTCGAACACTGAAGCTTTCTTT.

Only a few counts were recorded for this clonotype. The chain uses TRBV2 and TRBJ2-1; D gene uncertain. The CDR3 covers 13 residues. V was clipped by 0 bases and J by 4 bases, with 4 bases between them. Germline V gene sequence: CDR1 SNHLY, CDR2 FYNNEI. CDR3 region: CASSEADYNEQFF. Written as DNA, the CDR3 is TGTGCCAGCAGTGAAGCAGATTACAATGAGCAGTTCTTC. Looking up the rest from reference TRBV2 and TRBJ2-1 gives the full variable domain: EPEVTQTPSHQVTQMGQEVILRCVPISNHLYFYWYRQILGQKVEFLVSFYNNEISEKSEIFDDQFSVERPDGSNFTLKIRSTKLEDSAMYFCASSEADYNEQFFGPGTRLTVL.